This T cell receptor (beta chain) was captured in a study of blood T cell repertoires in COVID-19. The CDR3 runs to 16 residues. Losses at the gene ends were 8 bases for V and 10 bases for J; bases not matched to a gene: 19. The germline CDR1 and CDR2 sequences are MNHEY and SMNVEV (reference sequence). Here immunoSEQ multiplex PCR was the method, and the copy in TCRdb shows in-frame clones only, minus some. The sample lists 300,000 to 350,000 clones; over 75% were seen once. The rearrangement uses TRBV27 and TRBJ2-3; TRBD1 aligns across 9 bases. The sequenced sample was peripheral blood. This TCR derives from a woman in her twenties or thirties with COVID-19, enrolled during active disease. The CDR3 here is CASSNTGTGFPQAQYF. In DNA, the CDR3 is TGTGCCAGCTCGAATACCGGGACAGGGTTCCCGCAGGCGCAGTATTTT.